The entry below describes one T cell receptor beta chain. This CDR3 spans 11 amino acids. Looked up from germline, CDR1 is DFQATT and CDR2 is SNEGSKA (reference sequence). The data stem from a study of blood T cell repertoires in COVID-19. Assay used: immunoSEQ multiplex PCR; TCRdb lists only in-frame clones, some missing. The sample has about 330,000 clones, around 87% seen once. V is TRBV20-1 and J is TRBJ1-1, with D perhaps TRBD1 (5 bases). The receptor's source is a woman in her twenties or thirties who had recovered from COVID-19. Material: PBMCs or T cells enriched from blood (not recorded which). The CDR3, as DNA: TGCAGGGGGGACTGGGGAACTGAAGCTTTCTTT. Translation: CRGDWGTEAFF.